This is a list of T cell receptor beta chains from one sample in a study of T cell changes during pregnancy in multiple sclerosis. Repertoires were generated with immunoSEQ multiplex PCR, while TCRdb's copy carries only in-frame clones and drops some. The table includes more than 55,000 clones, about nine tenths detected once. The source material was peripheral blood, sampled in the third trimester of pregnancy. The source of these receptors is a female donor in good health, enrolled as a control in a pregnancy study. Each CDR3 is given with its conserved first and last residue. Fields, in order: clone size, J gene, V gene, D gene, CDR3 protein, CDR3 DNA. D genes are given only for firm matches. Size is omitted from some rows. Given values are once, few, many or a class for expanded clones.

>NA|TRBJ2-2|TRBV9|NA
CASSVGGGGGSTGELFF
TGTGCCAGCAGCGTAGGAGGTGGGGGCGGTAGCACCGGGGAGCTGTTTTTT
>NA|TRBJ1-2|TRBV5-6|TRBD1
CASSYRGFYGYTF
TGTGCCAGCAGCTACAGGGGCTTCTATGGCTACACCTTC
>NA|TRBJ1-2|TRBV2|NA
CASSDGRDYGYTF
TGTGCCAGCAGTGATGGGCGAGACTATGGCTACACCTTC
>NA|TRBJ1-1|TRBV4-2|NA
CASSQPGNLNTEAFF
TGTGCCAGCAGCCAACCAGGGAACCTAAACACTGAAGCTTTCTTT
>NA|TRBJ1-2|TRBV14|NA
CASSQVGRANYGYTF
TGTGCCAGCAGCCAAGTCGGCAGGGCTAACTATGGCTACACCTTC
>NA|TRBJ2-3|TRBV5-1|TRBD2
CASSLFSGSTDTQYF
TGCGCCAGCAGCTTGTTTAGCGGGAGTACAGATACGCAGTATTTT
>NA|TRBJ2-7|TRBV19|TRBD1
CASSSATGALSYEQYF
TGTGCCAGTAGTTCAGCGACAGGGGCCCTCTCCTACGAGCAGTACTTC
>once|TRBJ2-3|TRBV7-9|TRBD2
CASSLGTSVSTDTQYF
TGTGCCAGCAGCCTAGGGACTAGCGTTAGCACAGATACGCAGTATTTT
>NA|TRBJ2-5|TRBV11-3|NA
CASSLGVGAQETQYF
TGTGCCAGCAGCTTAGGGGTGGGGGCCCAAGAGACCCAGTACTTC
>NA|TRBJ2-5|TRBV18|NA
CASSPTGARETQYF
TGTGCCAGCTCACCAACGGGAGCTAGGGAGACCCAGTACTTC
>once|TRBJ2-2|TRBV6-6|NA
CASSSPTTTGELFF
TGTGCCAGCAGTTCCCCGACTACTACCGGGGAGCTGTTTTTT
>NA|TRBJ1-2|TRBV10-3|NA
CAISVRGREDYTF
TGTGCCATCAGTGTAAGGGGGAGAGAAGACTACACCTTC
>NA|TRBJ2-1|TRBV2|TRBD2
CASSEAGTSFGEQFF
TGTGCCAGCAGTGAAGCTGGGACTAGCTTCGGTGAGCAGTTCTTC
>NA|TRBJ2-1|TRBV9|NA
CASSVEMISSYNEQFF
TGTGCCAGCAGCGTAGAAATGATTAGCTCCTACAATGAGCAGTTCTTC
>NA|TRBJ2-7|TRBV18|NA
CASSPWGGAKDEQYF
TGTGCCAGCTCACCATGGGGGGGCGCGAAAGACGAGCAGTACTTC
>once|TRBJ2-7|TRBV28|TRBD2
CASKRYLAGPYEQYF
TGTGCCAGCAAGAGGTATCTAGCGGGACCCTACGAGCAGTACTTC
>NA|TRBJ2-7|TRBV25-1|NA
CASSVTMTPSEQYF
TGTGCCAGCAGTGTAACTATGACTCCTTCCGAGCAGTACTTC
>NA|TRBJ1-2|TRBV19|TRBD1
CASSGTGPNYGYTF
TGTGCCAGTTCCGGGACAGGGCCCAACTATGGCTACACCTTC
>NA|TRBJ1-2|TRBV25-1|NA
CASSGYQGLRAYGYTF
TGTGCCAGCAGTGGTTATCAGGGCCTTAGAGCATATGGCTACACCTTC
>NA|TRBJ2-2|TRBV15|NA
CATSRDIAQGSTGELFF
TGTGCCACCAGCAGAGATATAGCGCAGGGGAGTACCGGGGAGCTGTTTTTT
>once|TRBJ1-1|TRBV19|NA
CASRFPGMGMNTEAFF
TGTGCCAGTAGATTCCCGGGGATGGGAATGAACACTGAAGCTTTCTTT
>NA|TRBJ2-7|TRBV7-3|NA
CASSPGLDYEQYF
TGTGCCAGCAGTCCGGGACTCGACTACGAGCAGTACTTC
>NA|TRBJ2-7|TRBV6-1|TRBD1
CASSGYQGRDRTYYEQYF
TGTGCCAGCAGTGGCTACCAGGGACGGGACAGGACTTACTACGAGCAGTACTTC
>NA|TRBJ1-3|TRBV4-1|NA
CASSLLAGVVGNTIYF
TGCGCCAGCAGCCTGCTCGCGGGGGTCGTTGGAAACACCATATATTTT
>NA|TRBJ2-5|TRBV5-1|TRBD2
CASSRPPRGLKETQYF
TGCGCCAGCAGCCGTCCCCCAAGGGGACTAAAAGAGACCCAGTACTTC